The clone carrying this T cell receptor (beta chain) came up once. Antigen: not known. This record comes from a study of brain T cells in children with intractable seizures. Findings and limits, study-wide: Viral specificity was inferred only from CDR3 similarity; HCMV serostatus was unknown. Clones missing pre-surgery may reflect undersampling of that blood sample.

Time point indicated: blood from clinic visit 5 months post-surgery; TSC patient then seizure free. The V end lost 3 bases, the J end lost 0 bases, and 15 bases lay between the germline ends. This CDR3 comprises 17 residues. Germline CDR1 MGHDK, CDR2 SYGVNS. Generated by immunoSEQ multiplex PCR, the TCRdb table keeps only in-frame clones and is missing some. Among about 340,000 clones listed, about 93% were seen once. The source material was peripheral blood, sampled roughly 5 months after surgery. This TCR derives from a boy younger than two with tuberous sclerosis and intractable seizures. This chain joins TRBV25-1 and TRBJ1-3; possible D gene TRBD1, 5 bases. The CDR3 DNA reads TGTGCCAGCAGTGAGAATAGGGCAGGGCTCTCTGGAAACACCATATATTTT. Its translation is CASSENRAGLSGNTIYF.